This T cell receptor beta chain stems from a study of cytomegalovirus exposure and HLA in healthy donors. This CDR3 comprises 13 residues. Per germline, CDR1 SNHLY and CDR2 FYNNEI. Trimming left V 6 bases short and J 9 bases short, with 12 bases between. PCR used 60 Vbeta primers and 13 Jbeta primers. The method was immunoSEQ multiplex PCR; TCRdb's version includes in-frame clones alone and lacks a portion of them. Counted here are some 100,000 clones, approximately 76% occurring once; the ten biggest clones make up 7.7%. The chain joins TRBV2 to TRBJ1-6; the D is unclear. The specimen was PBMCs. The receptor was derived from a woman between 50 and 59 years old in good health and CMV-seropositive. CDR3 DNA sequence: TGTGCCAGCAGCTTTGGAGATAGTTCACCCCTCCACTTT. This sequence encodes CASSFGDSSPLHF.